Below are 23 T cell receptor beta chains sequenced from a single sample in a study of blood T cells in healthy people across ages. Then a second PCR, running about 6 to 12 cycles, was carried out with a sample-barcoded 5' primer and a J-beta primer mix. TCRdb reprocessed the 5' RACE reads via MiXCR and lists one record per CDR3 protein. This table holds hundreds of thousands of distinct CDR3 sequences, 56% found once. Sequenced sample: blood. These receptors were collected from a man aged 35 to 55 in good health.

The genes are TRBV30 and TRBJ2-7; 7 bases are shared with TRBD2. V was clipped by 0 bases and J by 0 bases; unmatched bases: 2. The CDR3 is made up of 14 amino acids. CDR1 and CDR2 (germline): GTSNPN, SVGIG (reference sequence). The CDR3, as DNA: TGTGCCTGGAGTGTAGCGGGGACCTCCTACGAGCAGTACTTC. It codes for CAWSVAGTSYEQYF.

About this clonotype: The junction does not match germline at one end; this may be a read error. V usage is TRBV10-3 and J usage is TRBJ2-6; D uncertain. There are 16 residues in the CDR3. Per germline, CDR1 ENHRY and CDR2 SYGVKD. The CDR3 loop is CTISESSRLGANVLTF. In DNA form, the CDR3 reads TGTACCATCAGTGAGTCGTCGAGGTTGGGGGCCAACGTCCTGACTTTC.

V is TRBV20-1 and J is TRBJ2-3; 9 bases align to TRBD2. After removal of 0 bases from V and 4 bases from J, the junction contained 8 bases not matched to a gene. This CDR3 is 16 amino acids long. The germline CDR1 and CDR2 sequences are DFQATT and SNEGSKA (reference sequence). The CDR3 DNA follows: TGCAGTGCTAGAGATAGGCTAGCGGGAAGCTCAGATACGCAGTATTTT. Amino acids: CSARDRLAGSSDTQYF.

J is TRBJ2-2 and V is TRBV28; TRBD1 aligns across 8 bases. The CDR3 is made up of 14 amino acids. Germline trimming cut 8 bases from V and 5 bases from J; bases unmatched to any gene: 7. Germline V lookup: CDR1 MDHEN, CDR2 SYDVKM. The CDR3 nucleotides are TGTGCCAGCCTAGCCAGGGGGCGGACCGGGGAGCTGTTTTTT. It yields the protein CASLARGRTGELFF.

The V gene is TRBV5-6, the J gene TRBJ1-6; possible D gene TRBD1, 6 bases. The CDR3 has 17 residues. Trimming took 0 bases from V and 6 from J, leaving 16 bases between them. Per the germline V gene, CDR1 is SGHDT and CDR2 is YYEEEE. CDR3 residues: CASSLAEWDMTNSPLHF. In DNA form, the CDR3 reads TGTGCCAGCAGCTTGGCCGAATGGGACATGACTAATTCACCCCTCCACTTT.

Of note for this clonotype: The junction departs from the called germline gene at one end, perhaps through a read error. The V call is TRBV7-2, the J call TRBJ2-1; possible D gene TRBD2, 5 bases. The CDR3 runs 15 residues. Germline V gives CDR1 SGHTA, CDR2 FQGNSA. CDR3 DNA sequence: TGTGCCAGCAGCTTACTGAGCGGTTCTTACAATGGGCAGTTCTTC. Protein sequence: CASSLLSGSYNGQFF. Filled out from reference TRBV7-2 and TRBJ2-1, the complete variable domain reads GAGVSQSPSNKVTEKGKDVELRCDPISGHTALYWYRQSLGQGLEFLIYFQGNSAPDKSGLPSDRFSAERTGGSVSTLTIQRTQQEDSAVYLCASSLLSGSYNGQFFGPGTRLTVL.

The chain uses TRBV15 and TRBJ2-5, with a tentative D call TRBD2 (6 bases). The CDR3 totals 16 residues. Germline CDR1 and CDR2: LNHNV and YYDKDF (reference sequence). V lost 0 bases to trimming and J lost 2 bases, with 13 bases between them. The CDR3 DNA sequence: TGTGCCACCAGCAGAGAAAGGGCAGGGACTCAAGAGACCCAGTACTTC. This translates into CATSRERAGTQETQYF.

The chain is built from TRBV5-1 and TRBJ2-5, with a weak D call TRBD2 (6 bases). The J call may be in error: the DNA end matches TRBJ2-7 better. Germline values: CDR1 SGHRS, CDR2 YFSETQ. This CDR3 spans 16 amino acids. This chain's CDR3 is CASSPSGRAGGYEQYF. The CDR3 coding sequence is TGCGCCAGCAGCCCTTCGGGACGAGCAGGAGGGTACGAGCAGTACTTC.

V usage is TRBV15 and J usage is TRBJ2-5; D not certain. Trimming shortened V by 0 bases and J by 1 base, and 6 bases separated the two germline ends. The CDR3 runs 14 residues. Germline V gives CDR1 LNHNV, CDR2 YYDKDF (reference sequence). The CDR3 loop is CATSREYSQETQYF. The CDR3 DNA sequence: TGTGCCACCAGCAGAGAGTATTCCCAAGAGACCCAGTACTTC.

This chain connects TRBV20-1 to TRBJ2-1, with 9 bases matching TRBD2. The V segment lost 2 bases and the J segment 15 bases; nucleotides outside the gene matches: 5. From germline, CDR1 is DFQATT and CDR2 SNEGSKA (reference sequence). CDR3 length: 11 residues. CDR3 region: CSARRGTSPFF. CDR3 nucleotide sequence: TGCAGTGCTAGACGAGGGACTAGCCCGTTCTTC.

In this sample, this clonotype turned up a few times. V usage is TRBV24-1 and J usage is TRBJ2-7; D perhaps matches TRBD2 (7 bases). The CDR3 is 16 amino acids. Trimming took off 3 bases at V and 7 bases at J, with 21 bases between the two ends. Germline CDR1 KGHDR, CDR2 SFDVKD. The DNA of the CDR3 is TGTGCCACCAGTGATCCGCAGGCGGGGGCCTACAATGAGCAGTACTTC. Protein product: CATSDPQAGAYNEQYF.

V is TRBV20-1 and J is TRBJ2-3, with a possible D match to TRBD2 (6 bases). The CDR3 is made up of 13 amino acids. V lost 1 base and J lost 5, with 10 bases in between. Germline values: CDR1 DFQATT, CDR2 SNEGSKA (reference sequence). The CDR3 spells CSARVRLVDTQYF. CDR3 nucleotides: TGCAGTGCTAGAGTCAGACTAGTAGATACGCAGTATTTT.

The chain is built from TRBV9 and TRBJ2-7, with TRBD1 identical over 9 bases. CDR1 and CDR2 (germline): SGDLS, YYNGEE. CDR3 size: 13 residues. After removal of 4 bases from V and 6 bases from J, the junction contained 5 bases not matched to a gene. The CDR3 coding sequence is TGTGCCAGCAGCAGGGACAGGGTTGCCGAGCAGTACTTC. Translated, it gives CASSRDRVAEQYF. Using reference TRBV9 and TRBJ2-7 for the parts outside the CDR3, the full variable domain is DSGVTQTPKHLITATGQRVTLRCSPRSGDLSVYWYQQSLDQGLQFLIQYYNGEERAKGNILERFSAQQFPDLHSELNLSSLELGDSALYFCASSRDRVAEQYFGPGTRLTVT.

The rearrangement uses TRBV28 and TRBJ2-2, with 7 bases identical to TRBD2. V was clipped by 2 bases and J by 8 bases; unmatched bases: 11. Germline CDR1 is MDHEN and CDR2 is SYDVKM. The CDR3 loop spans 16 amino acids. CDR3 amino acids: CASSLILAAPGGELFF. In DNA, the CDR3 is TGTGCCAGCAGTTTAATCCTAGCGGCGCCCGGGGGGGAGCTGTTTTTT.

The chain joins TRBV6-1 to TRBJ1-5; TRBD1 aligns across 8 bases. The germline gives CDR1 MNHNS, CDR2 SASEGT. V was clipped by 7 bases and J by 5 bases; unmatched bases: 7. This CDR3 is built from 14 residues. CDR3 nucleotides: TGTGCCAGCACTCCGGACAGGGTTTATCAGCCCCAGCATTTT. This codes for CASTPDRVYQPQHF.

V usage is TRBV6-2 or TRBV6-3 and J usage is TRBJ2-7, with 10 positions matching TRBD2. CDR1 and CDR2 from the germline V gene are MNHEY and SVGEGT. Trimming at V came to 5 bases and at J to 4 bases, leaving 11 bases not matched to a gene. The CDR3 extends over 16 amino acids. The CDR3 is CASSTWTSGKLYEQYF. CDR3 nucleotide sequence: TGTGCCAGCAGTACCTGGACTAGCGGCAAGCTGTACGAGCAGTACTTC.

This clonotype was found a few times. The chain links TRBV5-1 to TRBJ2-7; 13 nucleotides line up with TRBD2. The CDR3 covers 15 residues. Germline V gives CDR1 SGHRS, CDR2 YFSETQ. J gave up 5 bases and V 4 bases, and 6 bases lay outside the gene matches. This chain's CDR3 is CASSDRTSGSHEQYF. The CDR3 DNA sequence: TGCGCCAGCAGCGACAGGACTAGCGGGAGTCACGAGCAGTACTTC.

The chain joins TRBV2 to TRBJ1-2; 8 nucleotides align to TRBD1. The junction had 7 bases not matched to a gene; V was cut back by 6 bases and J by 4 bases. CDR1 is SNHLY and CDR2 is FYNNEI in the germline V gene. This CDR3 is 14 amino acids long. The CDR3, as DNA: TGTGCCAGCAGCGTGACAGGGGCTACCTATGGCTACACCTTC. It translates to CASSVTGATYGYTF.

The chain is built from TRBV21-1 and TRBJ2-5; TRBD1, the table's D call, was not compared with the DNA. TRBV21-1 is flagged as a pseudogene. The length of the CDR3 is 15 residues. The CDR3 protein is CASSSWTGAQETQYF. The DNA for the CDR3 is TGTGCCAGCAGCAGTTGGACAGGGGCCCAAGAGACCCAGTACTTC.

V is TRBV28 and J is TRBJ2-2; D is possibly TRBD1 (5 bases). V lost 6 bases and J 6 bases, leaving 14 bases between the germline ends. Germline V lookup: CDR1 MDHEN, CDR2 SYDVKM. The length of the CDR3 is 14 residues. For the CDR3, the DNA is TGTGCCAGCAGCACTCAGGGATTTCCCGGGGAGCTGTTTTTT. It yields the protein CASSTQGFPGELFF.

The chain carries TRBV19 and TRBJ2-1, with 10 bases aligning to TRBD2. The CDR3 sequence is 15 residues long. In germline, CDR1 is LNHDA, CDR2 SQIVND (reference sequence). V was pared by 9 bases and J by 6 bases, with 11 bases of the junction left unmatched. The CDR3 coding sequence is TGTGCCAGCTTACGCCTAGCGGGAGCCCCCAATGAGCAGTTCTTC. Protein sequence: CASLRLAGAPNEQFF.

This chain connects TRBV6-2 or TRBV6-3 to TRBJ2-4, with 10 bases fitting TRBD2. There are 16 residues in the CDR3. CDR1 is MNHEY and CDR2 is SVGEGT in the germline V gene. V lost 6 bases to trimming and J lost 8 bases; unmatched junction nucleotides: 13. The CDR3 DNA is TGTGCCAGCAGCCGAAGACTAGCGGGCAACACTGACATTCAGTACTTC. Protein sequence: CASSRRLAGNTDIQYF.

The chain recombines TRBV6-5 with TRBJ1-2; D perhaps matches TRBD1 (5 bases). The V gene lost 0 bases and the J gene lost 4 bases, with 15 bases spanning the gap. The CDR3 contains 16 residues. CDR1 and CDR2 (germline): MNHEY, SVGAGI. The CDR3 DNA reads TGTGCCAGCAGTTACTCGAGCGGGACGGAGGGCTATGGCTACACCTTC. This codes for CASSYSSGTEGYGYTF.